A single sample is the source of the 19 T cell receptor beta chains below, sequenced in a study of T cell clonotyping in hematopoietic cell transplantation. Libraries were prepared by immunoSEQ multiplex PCR; TCRdb keeps only in-frame clonotypes and omits some of them. The repertoire holds some 18,000 clones, with 86% as singletons. Indicated time point: recipient sample about 28 days before transplant, after cytoreduction. The source material was peripheral blood mononuclear cells, sampled before stem cell transplant. The receptors come from a man aged 50-59 years with acute myeloid leukemia. Some clones in this sample may be carry-over from other donors' samples.

The table lists this clone with a few counts. The chain employs TRBV2 and TRBJ1-1, with TRBD1 as a possible D gene (5 bases). This CDR3 is built from 14 residues. Germline assignment: CDR1 SNHLY and CDR2 FYNNEI. Trimming removed 1 base from V and 5 bases from J, with 11 bases in between. CDR3 in amino acids: CASSEEGYRTEAFF. CDR3 DNA sequence: TGTGCCAGCAGTGAAGAGGGGTATAGGACTGAAGCTTTCTTT.

The chain has TRBV7-7 and TRBJ2-3, with 11 bases lining up with TRBD2. The CDR3 length is 17 residues. Germline values: CDR1 SSHAT, CDR2 FNYEAQ (reference sequence). J lost 2 bases, V lost 5 bases, and 9 bases had no gene match. The CDR3 nucleotides read TGTGCCAGCAGCCCCGATAGCGGGGGGGCTAACACAGATACGCAGTATTTT. Encoded protein: CASSPDSGGANTDTQYF.

The V and J genes are TRBV18 and TRBJ2-1; no clear D gene. The V end was cut by 1 base, the J end by 7 bases, with 2 bases between. Germline V gives CDR1 KGHSH, CDR2 LQKENI. This CDR3 contains 11 residues. The CDR3 DNA follows: TGTGCCAGCTCACCACTGAATGAGCAGTTCTTC. Translating gives CASSPLNEQFF.

Only one count was recorded for this clone. This rearrangement joins TRBV7-9 to TRBJ2-7, with 9 bases matching TRBD1. Looked up from germline, CDR1 is SEHNR and CDR2 is FQNEAQ (reference sequence). Trimming removed 2 bases from V and 1 base from J; junction bases left unmatched: 6. The CDR3 covers 16 residues. The CDR3 spells CASSLPRDRVSYEQYF. The CDR3 coding sequence is TGTGCCAGCAGCTTACCCCGGGACAGGGTGTCCTACGAGCAGTACTTC.

The chain is built from TRBV14 and TRBJ1-1, with D uncertain. Trimming removed 6 bases at V and 1 base at J, with 21 bases between. The CDR3 consists of 17 residues. The V gene's germline CDR1 is SGHDN and CDR2 FVKESK. CDR3 sequence reads: CASSHPGWGVKNTEAFF. The CDR3 DNA is TGTGCCAGCAGTCACCCGGGGTGGGGTGTGAAGAACACTGAAGCTTTCTTT.

The chain is built from TRBV10-3 and TRBJ1-4; 7 nucleotides align to TRBD1. The junction had 14 bases not matched to a gene; V was cut back by 5 bases and J by 8 bases. Germline values: CDR1 ENHRY, CDR2 SYGVKD. The CDR3 has 16 amino acids. The CDR3 loop reads CAISPTVGGAGEKLFF. DNA for the CDR3: TGTGCCATCAGTCCTACTGTAGGGGGCGCAGGCGAAAAACTGTTTTTT.

The chain recombines TRBV10-3 with TRBJ1-5, with D maybe TRBD1 (5 bases). Germline V gene lookup returns CDR1 ENHRY and CDR2 SYGVKD. V was shortened by 0 bases and J by 0 bases, with 9 bases between the two germline ends. The CDR3 runs to 16 residues. CDR3 bases: TGTGCCATCAGTGAGTCAGGACAATATAGCAATCAGCCCCAGCATTTT. Its translation: CAISESGQYSNQPQHF.

V is TRBV19 and J is TRBJ2-7; 10 positions match TRBD1. J gave up 2 bases and V 8 bases, and 12 bases lay outside the gene matches. In germline, CDR1 is LNHDA, CDR2 SQIVND (reference sequence). The CDR3 is 16 amino acids. This CDR3 reads CASGPSGTGAAYEQYF. The CDR3 nucleotides are TGTGCCAGTGGCCCCTCCGGGACAGGGGCTGCCTACGAGCAGTACTTC.

The gene calls are TRBV28 and TRBJ1-2, with D possibly TRBD1 on 6 matching bases. CDR3 length: 15 residues. Trimming removed 3 bases at V and 8 bases at J, with 19 bases between. Germline V lookup: CDR1 MDHEN, CDR2 SYDVKM. This CDR3 is CASSFPAGGLRGYTF. In nucleotides, the CDR3 is TGTGCCAGCAGTTTCCCAGCCGGGGGGCTACGAGGCTACACCTTC.

The chain combines TRBV18 with TRBJ1-5, with 11 nucleotides matching TRBD1. This CDR3 spans 15 amino acids. Germline loops: CDR1 KGHSH, CDR2 LQKENI. V dropped 3 bases and J dropped 7; count of bases not matched to a gene: 5. CDR3 DNA sequence: TGTGCCAGCTCACCTCCGGGACAGGGGGGACAGCCCCAGCATTTT. Translating gives CASSPPGQGGQPQHF.

The V gene is TRBV6-5, the J gene TRBJ1-1; 11 positions agree with TRBD1. CDR3 length: 14 amino acids. Looked up from germline, CDR1 is MNHEY and CDR2 is SVGAGI. Trimming at V came to 5 bases and at J to 7 bases, leaving 6 bases not matched to a gene. This CDR3 is CASSTGTGGFEAFF. DNA of the CDR3: TGTGCCAGCAGTACCGGGACAGGGGGGTTTGAAGCTTTCTTT.

The chain combines TRBV7-8 with TRBJ1-1, with D possibly matching TRBD1 (5 bases). With 5 bases removed from V and 6 bases from J, the gap between germline ends came to 19 bases. Per germline, CDR1 SGHVS and CDR2 FQNEAQ. The CDR3 is 15 amino acids. CDR3 amino acids: CASSLTRDPNAEAFF. In DNA form, the CDR3 reads TGTGCCAGCAGCCTTACCCGGGACCCTAACGCTGAAGCTTTCTTT.

This sequence joins TRBV10-3 and TRBJ2-3; 10 bases map to TRBD1. This CDR3 contains 17 residues. Germline lookup yields CDR1 ENHRY and CDR2 SYGVKD. Trimming cost V 6 bases and J 1 base; bases outside gene matches: 10. The CDR3 loop reads CAIRDRGRKVGTDTQYF. DNA for the CDR3: TGTGCCATCAGGGACAGGGGGAGGAAAGTTGGCACAGATACGCAGTATTTT.

There are a few counts of this clone. V gene TRBV4-1 combines with J gene TRBJ1-2, with 8 nucleotides matching TRBD1. Germline V gives CDR1 MGHRA, CDR2 YSYEKL. J was trimmed by 6 bases and V by 1 base; bases with no gene match: 1. This CDR3 has 13 residues. CDR3 region: CASSQVTGDGYTF. Written as DNA, the CDR3 is TGCGCCAGCAGCCAAGTGACAGGGGATGGCTACACCTTC.

This clone showed up just a few times. The rearrangement joins TRBV2 to TRBJ1-3; 7 nucleotides line up with TRBD1. The CDR3 extends over 14 amino acids. Germline lookup yields CDR1 SNHLY and CDR2 FYNNEI. V shed 10 bases, J shed 2 bases, and the junction held 8 bases outside the gene matches. CDR3 sequence: CAIGKTGAGNTIYF. CDR3 DNA: TGTGCCATCGGGAAAACAGGGGCTGGAAACACCATATATTTT.

The gene calls are TRBV9 and TRBJ2-7, with D possibly being TRBD2 (6 bases). Germline V gene sequence: CDR1 SGDLS, CDR2 YYNGEE. The V and J ends lost 4 bases and 2 bases respectively, with 19 bases between them. The CDR3 is made up of 16 amino acids. CDR3 DNA sequence: TGTGCCAGCAGCCCGAACTCGGGACTGACACCCTACGAGCAGTACTTC. Translation gives CASSPNSGLTPYEQYF. Drawing the rest from reference TRBV9 and TRBJ2-7, the complete variable domain is DSGVTQTPKHLITATGQRVTLRCSPRSGDLSVYWYQQSLDQGLQFLIQYYNGEERAKGNILERFSAQQFPDLHSELNLSSLELGDSALYFCASSPNSGLTPYEQYFGPGTRLTVT.

The chain joins TRBV5-1 to TRBJ2-7; no reliable D call. The germline V gene encodes CDR1 SGHRS and CDR2 YFSETQ. This CDR3 has 15 amino acids. V lost 0 bases, J lost 2 bases, and 12 bases lay in between. This CDR3 is CASSLEPSPAYEQYF. As DNA, the CDR3 is TGCGCCAGCAGCTTGGAACCCAGTCCAGCCTACGAGCAGTACTTC.

The rearrangement uses TRBV10-3 and TRBJ1-2; TRBD1 matches 10 bases. J was trimmed by 4 bases and V by 2 bases; bases with no gene match: 7. Germline V gives CDR1 ENHRY, CDR2 SYGVKD. The CDR3 length is 16 residues. The CDR3 DNA reads TGTGCCATCAGTGAGCCGGACAGGGGGTCCACCTATGGCTACACCTTC. Its translation is CAISEPDRGSTYGYTF.

This chain links TRBV5-5 with TRBJ1-2; 7 bases are a match to TRBD1. The CDR3 is 14 residues long. Trimming at V came to 3 bases and at J to 7 bases, leaving 9 bases not matched to a gene. The germline V gene has CDR1 SGHKS and CDR2 YYEKEE (reference sequence). The CDR3, as DNA: TGTGCCAGCAGCTCACCGGACAGGTTAGGTGGCTACACCTTC. It translates to CASSSPDRLGGYTF.